The rows below give T cell receptor beta chains drawn from one sample of a study of blood T cell repertoires in COVID-19. Sequencing was performed with immunoSEQ multiplex PCR; in TCRdb, only in-frame clones are kept and a portion is missing. Here the sample spans 56,000 or so clones, 89% being singletons. The material sequenced was peripheral blood. The receptors derive from a human donor in a cohort sampled during active COVID-19. Each CDR3 is given with its conserved first and last residue. The D gene is left open where the match is weak. Expanded clones are given a class, and other clones once, few, many or no size at all.

>TRBD1|TRBV3-1/TRBV3-2|TRBJ1-2|NA
TGTGCCAGCAGCCAAGCTGCAGGGGGCGCCCACTATGGCTACACCTTC
CASSQAAGGAHYGYTF
>NA|TRBV6-2/TRBV6-3|TRBJ2-7|NA
TGTGCCAGCAGTTTTTCAGGGATTACCTACGAGCAGTACTTC
CASSFSGITYEQYF
>NA|TRBV2|TRBJ1-1|NA
TGTGCCAGCAGCAACCCGGGGGGAGGGAACACTGAAGCTTTCTTT
CASSNPGGGNTEAFF
>NA|TRBV7-9|TRBJ2-3|NA
TGTGCCAGCAGCTTAGTTCAGGCTAGCACAGATACGCAGTATTTT
CASSLVQASTDTQYF
>TRBD1|TRBV4-1|TRBJ1-4|NA
TGCGCCAGCAGCCAAGATGCAGGGGGCCGTGAAAAACTGTTTTTT
CASSQDAGGREKLFF
>NA|TRBV9|TRBJ1-2|NA
TGTGCCAGCAGCATTTCCCCCATTAACTATGGCTACACCTTC
CASSISPINYGYTF
>TRBD2|TRBV20-1|TRBJ2-7|NA
TGCAGTGCTAGTTCCCCGGGGGGTAGGAGCTACGAGCAGTACTTC
CSASSPGGRSYEQYF
>NA|TRBV4-1|TRBJ1-2|NA
TGCGCCAGCAGCCAAGCCGGGACACGCTATGGCTACACCTTC
CASSQAGTRYGYTF
>NA|TRBV19|TRBJ1-4|NA
TGTGCCAGTAGATCACTGACTAATGAAAAACTGTTTTTT
CASRSLTNEKLFF
>TRBD1|TRBV5-4|TRBJ1-4|NA
TGTGCCAGCAGCAGCAACAGGGGGCTGGATGAAAAACTGTTTTTT
CASSSNRGLDEKLFF
>TRBD1|TRBV29-1|TRBJ2-7|NA
TGCAGCGTTGAGAGGGACAGGGACCACGAGCAGTACTTC
CSVERDRDHEQYF
>NA|TRBV11-3|TRBJ1-5|NA
TGTGCCAGCAGCTTAGTTGGAGGTCATAGCAATCAGCCCCAGCATTTT
CASSLVGGHSNQPQHF
>NA|TRBV6-6|TRBJ1-3|NA
TGTGCCAGCAGTTCAGCGGAAAACACCATATATTTT
CASSSAENTIYF
>NA|TRBV2|TRBJ2-5|NA
TGTGCCAGCAGTGGTGCTAGTGGTGAGACCCAGTACTTC
CASSGASGETQYF
>TRBD2|TRBV6-5|TRBJ2-7|NA
TGTGCCAGCATCAGGCAGCGGGGGGCATCCTACGAGCAGTACTTC
CASIRQRGASYEQYF
>TRBD1|TRBV2|TRBJ1-6|few
TGTGCCAGCAAACTACAGGGGAATAATTCACCCCTCCACTTT
CASKLQGNNSPLHF
>TRBD1|TRBV7-2|TRBJ1-1|NA
TGTGCCAGCAGCTCCGACAGGGTGAACACTGAAGCTTTCTTT
CASSSDRVNTEAFF
>TRBD2|TRBV4-1|TRBJ2-5|NA
TGCGCCAGCAGCCGACTAGCAGGGACGGAGACCCAGTACTTC
CASSRLAGTETQYF
>TRBD2|TRBV7-9|TRBJ2-7|few
TGTGCCAGCACAGCGGGGATCTCCTACGAGCAGTACTTC
CASTAGISYEQYF
>NA|TRBV7-2|TRBJ1-6|NA
TGTGCCAGCAGCTTAGCCGGCAGGGACAATAATTCACCCCTCCACTTT
CASSLAGRDNNSPLHF
>NA|TRBV5-5|TRBJ2-7|NA
TGTGCCAGCAGCTTGGCTATCTGGTACGAGCAGTACTTC
CASSLAIWYEQYF
>NA|TRBV6-5|TRBJ2-1|NA
TGTGCCAGCAGTTACGAGGCCAATTATCTCGAGAATGAGCAGTTCTTC
CASSYEANYLENEQFF
>TRBD2|TRBV13|TRBJ2-7|NA
TGTGCCAGCAGCTTAGGCCTTTTCAGCGGGGGGTTTAGAGAGCAGTACTTC
CASSLGLFSGGFREQYF
>TRBD2|TRBV11-3|TRBJ2-1|NA
TGTGCCAGCAGCTTCGGGGGGACTAGCGGGGGCCGAAATTACAATGAGCAGTTCTTC
CASSFGGTSGGRNYNEQFF
>NA|TRBV7-2|TRBJ2-3|NA
TGTGCCAGCAGCTTTGTGCCCCGGGGAGATACGCAGTATTTT
CASSFVPRGDTQYF
>NA|TRBV2|TRBJ2-1|NA
TGTGCCAGCAGTGAACGGAATGAGCAGTTCTTC
CASSERNEQFF